The subject of this entry is one TCR beta chain. The target antigen is unknown. Through a sample-barcoded 5' primer and a J-beta primer mix, a second PCR was run for roughly 6 to 12 cycles. One entry per CDR3 protein, called by TCRdb with MiXCR from the 5' RACE reads. The top ten clones hold 20% to 25% of a sample with hundreds of thousands of distinct CDR3 sequences, roughly 47% of them seen once. These data belong to a study of blood T cells in healthy people across ages. General study points: Higher naive T cell percentage went strongly together with higher TCR beta diversity. Nothing was known about donor CMV status, and this possibly confounded expanded clonotype changes. PBMCs were not sorted, which prevented a conclusive comparison of naive versus antigen-experienced cells. Roughly linear age-related decline in beta diversity appeared, significant by age around 36.

J gave up 11 bases and V 3 bases, and 13 bases lay outside the gene matches. Germline-derived CDR1 and CDR2 are SQVTM and ANQGSEA. This CDR3 comprises 14 residues. The chain couples TRBV29-1 to TRBJ2-5, with 9 bases that match TRBD1. The specimen sequenced was blood. The TCR originated in a woman aged 60 to 75 in good health. DNA of the CDR3: TGCAGCGTTGACAGCGGGACAGGGATAAATGAGCAGTACTTC. Translated: CSVDSGTGINEQYF. The whole variable domain, filled in from reference TRBV29-1 and TRBJ2-5, reads SAVISQKPSRDICQRGTSLTIQCQVDSQVTMMFWYRQQPGQSLTLIATANQGSEATYESGFVIDKFPISRPNLTFSTLTVSNMSPEDSSIYLCSVDSGTGINEQYFGPGTRLLVL.